This TCR beta chain was documented in a study of T cell repertoires in cytomegalovirus infection. The CDR3 length is 18 residues. Per the germline V gene, CDR1 is KGHSH and CDR2 is LQKENI. The trim removed 4 bases at V and 1 base at J, leaving 10 bases unmatched. This clonotype has a count of ten or more. Its antigen is not identified. Study-wide points: HLA-C-restricted CMV clonotypes gave the most frequent clonotype in two of eight donors.

From the reads, TCRdb called clonotypes with MiXCR, one entry per CDR3 protein. Of about 260,000 distinct CDR3 sequences in the sample, around 8.7% are singletons; the top ten hold roughly 16%. Sequencing was done on a sample of PBMCs. The sequence was collected from a human donor in good health (CMV status not recorded). Some clones in this sample may be carry-over from other donors' samples. J is TRBJ2-2 and V is TRBV18, with TRBD1 matching 9 bases. CDR3 region: CASSLYAGTGLNTGELFF. In DNA form, the CDR3 reads TGTGCCAGCTCACTCTACGCCGGGACAGGGTTGAACACCGGGGAGCTGTTTTTT.